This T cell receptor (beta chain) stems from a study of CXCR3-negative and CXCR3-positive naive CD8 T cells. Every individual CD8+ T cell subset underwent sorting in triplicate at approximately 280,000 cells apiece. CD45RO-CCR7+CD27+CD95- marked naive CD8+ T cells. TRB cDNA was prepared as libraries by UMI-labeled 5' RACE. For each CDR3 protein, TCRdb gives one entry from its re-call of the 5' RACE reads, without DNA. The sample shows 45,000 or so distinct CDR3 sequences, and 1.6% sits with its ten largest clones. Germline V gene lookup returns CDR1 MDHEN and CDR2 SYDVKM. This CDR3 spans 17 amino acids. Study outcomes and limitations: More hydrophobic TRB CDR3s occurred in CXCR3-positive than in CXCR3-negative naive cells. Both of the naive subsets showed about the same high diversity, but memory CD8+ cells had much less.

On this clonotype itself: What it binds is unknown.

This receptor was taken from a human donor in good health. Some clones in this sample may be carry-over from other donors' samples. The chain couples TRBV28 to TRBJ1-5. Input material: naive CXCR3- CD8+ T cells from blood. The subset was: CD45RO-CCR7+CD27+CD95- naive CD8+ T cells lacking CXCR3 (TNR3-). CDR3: CASSLFLQLDSNQPQHF.